One sample yielded the 25 T cell receptor beta chains listed below, sequenced in a study of CD8 T cells in ankylosing spondylitis. Findings and caveats of the study: Ankylosing spondylitis blood appeared to be characterized by a TCR beta motif of fewer than ten highly homologous variants.

MiXCR, run by TCRdb on the 5' RACE reads, gives a single entry per CDR3 protein. This table has 450,000 to 550,000 distinct CDR3 sequences, approximately 5.3% appearing once. Their antigens remain unidentified. The sequencing sample was made of blood, either unsorted or a sorted T cell fraction (not recorded which). The receptors stem from a male donor with ankylosing spondylitis.

This clonotype showed up many times. This chain connects TRBV5-1 to TRBJ1-1; the match to TRBD1 covers 10 bases. The CDR3 consists of 16 residues. The V segment lost 4 bases and the J segment 1 base; nucleotides outside the gene matches: 7. Germline V gene lookup returns CDR1 SGHRS and CDR2 YFSETQ. The CDR3 here is CASSLRQGASNTEAFF. The DNA of the CDR3 is TGCGCCAGCAGCCTAAGACAGGGGGCCTCGAACACTGAAGCTTTCTTT.

This clonotype appeared many times. This sequence joins TRBV10-2 and TRBJ2-7; possibly TRBD1 for D (5 bases). The CDR3 covers 14 residues. The germline V gene encodes CDR1 WSHSY and CDR2 SAAADI. V was pared by 2 bases and J by 4 bases, with 12 bases between. This chain's CDR3 is CASSETRVRYEQYF. CDR3 coding DNA: TGCGCCAGCAGTGAGACCAGGGTCCGGTACGAGCAGTACTTC.

This clonotype was recorded at least ten times. CDR3 amino acids: CASSSRRYQPQHF. The CDR3 DNA sequence: TGTGCCAGCAGCTCCAGGCGGTATCAGCCCCAGCATTTT. The V call is TRBV5-6, the J call TRBJ1-5; the D is unclear. V shed 3 bases and J shed 5 bases, with 9 bases lying between them. CDR1 SGHDT and CDR2 YYEEEE come from the germline V gene. The CDR3 has 13 residues. The full variable domain, its missing parts supplied by reference TRBV5-6 and TRBJ1-5, is DAGVTQSPTHLIKTRGQQVTLRCSPKSGHDTVSWYQQALGQGPQFIFQYYEEEERQRGNFPDRFSGHQFPNYSSELNVNALLLGDSALYLCASSSRRYQPQHFGDGTRLSIL.

This clonotype has ten or more counts. The chain joins TRBV4-1 to TRBJ1-1; D perhaps matches TRBD1 (6 bases). The germline V and J ends were trimmed by 2 bases and 4 bases, with 8 bases remaining between them. CDR1 is MGHRA, CDR2 YSYEKL, per germline. The CDR3 totals 13 residues. The CDR3 DNA is TGCGCCAGCAGCCAAACAGGGAGCACTGAAGCTTTCTTT. Its translation is CASSQTGSTEAFF.

V gene TRBV10-2 combines with J gene TRBJ2-1; D is unclear. CDR1 and CDR2 from the germline V gene are WSHSY and SAAADI. V gave up 10 bases and J gave up 6 bases, with 19 bases separating them. There are 14 residues in the CDR3. CDR3 loop: CATEAKLAGNEQFF. As DNA, the CDR3 is TGCGCCACCGAGGCGAAGCTCGCCGGCAATGAGCAGTTCTTC.

The sample holds many counts of this clonotype. This chain joins TRBV12-3 or TRBV12-4 and TRBJ2-7, with TRBD1 matching over 10 bases. The CDR3 loop spans 14 amino acids. J lost 7 bases, V lost 3 bases, and 6 bases had no gene match. The CDR3 bases are TGTGCCAGCAGTTTGTGGGACAGGGGACAAGAGCAGTACTTC. Translated: CASSLWDRGQEQYF.

This clonotype was counted ten times or more. The chain is built from TRBV20-1 and TRBJ1-2, with D possibly matching TRBD1 (6 bases). Trimming cost V 3 bases and J 4 bases, with 12 bases left between them. CDR1 and CDR2 (germline): DFQATT, SNEGSKA (reference sequence). The length of the CDR3 is 13 residues. The CDR3: CSARDSRFYGYTF. In DNA form, the CDR3 reads TGCAGTGCTAGGGACAGTCGCTTCTATGGCTACACCTTC.

This clonotype came up many times. The chain uses TRBV7-8 and TRBJ1-5; D call uncertain. The CDR3 spans 15 residues. V dropped 2 bases and J dropped 0 bases, with 8 bases sitting between them. The V gene's germline CDR1 is SGHVS and CDR2 FQNEAQ. CDR3 sequence: CASSLWADSNQPQHF. The CDR3 DNA reads as TGTGCCAGCAGCTTATGGGCCGATAGCAATCAGCCCCAGCATTTT.

The chain is built from TRBV7-2 and TRBJ1-1; tentatively, D is TRBD1 (6 bases). The V gene's germline CDR1 is SGHTA and CDR2 FQGNSA. The CDR3 loop spans 13 amino acids. Deletions cut 3 bases from V and 11 bases from J, with 16 bases between. The CDR3: CASSLSASGEAFF. For the CDR3, the DNA is TGTGCCAGCAGCTTGTCCGCTTCAGGGGAGGCTTTCTTT.

Many counts were recorded for this clonotype. This sequence joins TRBV4-1 and TRBJ2-3; D may be TRBD1 or TRBD2 (5 bases each). V shed 3 bases and J shed 3 bases, with 19 bases lying between them. There are 17 residues in the CDR3. Germline CDR1 reads MGHRA; CDR2 reads YSYEKL. The CDR3 region is CASSHARPGTGTDTQYF. CDR3 bases: TGCGCCAGCAGCCACGCCCGTCCCGGGACGGGGACAGATACGCAGTATTTT.

This clonotype was seen repeatedly, ten times or more. This chain joins TRBV6-1 and TRBJ1-6, with D perhaps matching TRBD1 (6 bases). V gave up 7 bases and J gave up 3 bases, with 13 bases separating them. Germline V gene lookup returns CDR1 MNHNS and CDR2 SASEGT. The CDR3 extends over 15 amino acids. CDR3: CASTQRGLYNSPLHF. The CDR3 DNA sequence: TGTGCCAGCACCCAACGGGGGCTCTATAATTCACCCCTCCACTTT.

This clonotype was counted at least ten times. The rearrangement uses TRBV4-3 and TRBJ2-3; D is tentatively TRBD1 or TRBD2 (5 bases each). CDR1 LGHNA and CDR2 YSLEER come from the germline V gene. Trimming cost V 2 bases and J 0 bases, with 15 bases left between them. This CDR3 has 17 residues. The CDR3 coding sequence is TGCGCCAGCAGCCAAACACCCGGGGCCGCTAGCACAGATACGCAGTATTTT. Its translation: CASSQTPGAASTDTQYF.

About this clonotype itself: Possible read error: a much larger clone is one base away. The CDR3 sequence is CSAPRTDDSGYTF. The CDR3 nucleotides read TGCAGTGCCCCCAGGACAGACGACTCTGGCTACACCTTC. The chain joins TRBV20-1 to TRBJ1-2; perhaps TRBD1 as D (6 bases). Germline V gene lookup returns CDR1 DFQATT and CDR2 SNEGSKA (reference sequence). V lost 6 bases and J lost 7, with 18 bases in between. The CDR3 is 13 amino acids.

This clonotype was observed at least ten times. The rearrangement joins TRBV15 to TRBJ2-5, with 7 bases aligning to TRBD2. The CDR3 is 15 residues long. The J segment lost 2 bases and the V segment lost 1 base, leaving 4 bases of the junction unmatched. Germline V lookup: CDR1 LNHNV, CDR2 YYDKDF (reference sequence). Here the CDR3 reads CATSRGLAEQETQYF. The CDR3 bases are TGTGCCACCAGCAGAGGGCTAGCGGAACAAGAGACCCAGTACTTC.

In this sample, this clonotype turned up a few times. The chain is built from TRBV3-1 and TRBJ2-2; D gene uncertain. Trimming pared 5 bases from V and 3 bases from J, leaving 10 bases between. Germline CDR1 and CDR2: LGHDT and YNNKEL (reference sequence). The CDR3 covers 14 residues. CDR3 nucleotides: TGTGCCAGCAGCTTGCGGTCTGACACCGGGGAGCTGTTTTTT. It yields the protein CASSLRSDTGELFF.

In its sample, this clonotype was seen a few times. The chain links TRBV28 to TRBJ2-2; no definite D call. CDR3 length: 16 residues. CDR1 and CDR2 from the germline V gene are MDHEN and SYDVKM. V lost 5 bases and J 3 bases, leaving 16 bases between the germline ends. The CDR3 loop is CASSPPPFRDTGELFF. CDR3 coding DNA: TGTGCCAGCAGTCCCCCCCCTTTTAGGGACACCGGGGAGCTGTTTTTT.

In this sample, this clonotype turned up many times. This chain joins TRBV6-1 and TRBJ1-2; 11 positions match TRBD1. The CDR3 spans 16 residues. CDR1 MNHNS and CDR2 SASEGT come from the germline V gene. After removal of 6 bases from V and 4 bases from J, the junction contained 10 bases not matched to a gene. Written as DNA, the CDR3 is TGTGCCAGCAGGGATCCTGGACAGGGGGCGGGCTATGGCTACACCTTC. Amino acid sequence: CASRDPGQGAGYGYTF.

This clonotype was observed at least ten times. The chain joins TRBV7-2 to TRBJ1-1; weak D call: TRBD1 (6 bases). The CDR3 length is 15 residues. V was pared by 4 bases and J by 7 bases, with 19 bases between. The germline CDR1 and CDR2 sequences are SGHTA and FQGNSA. The CDR3 DNA reads as TGTGCCAGCAGCTCCCGAACAGGGTCGGCTGGTGAAGCTTTCTTT. Translated, it gives CASSSRTGSAGEAFF.

This clonotype was detected many times. The J gene is TRBJ2-7, the V gene TRBV7-2, with D uncertain. V was trimmed by 5 bases and J by 3 bases, leaving 20 bases between them. Per the germline V gene, CDR1 is SGHTA and CDR2 is FQGNSA. The CDR3 spans 16 residues. In nucleotides, the CDR3 is TGTGCCAGCAGCCCTGACACCGTATACAATTTCTACGAGCAGTACTTC. Its protein product is CASSPDTVYNFYEQYF.

This clonotype was seen ten or more times. This chain joins TRBV29-1 and TRBJ1-2; D is undetermined. V shed 5 bases and J shed 4 bases, with 14 bases lying between them. Germline loops: CDR1 SQVTM, CDR2 ANQGSEA. The CDR3 loop spans 13 amino acids. The CDR3 DNA reads TGCAGCGTTCCTTCCGGCCTTAGCTATGGCTACACCTTC. Amino acids: CSVPSGLSYGYTF. The full variable domain, in which reference TRBV29-1 and TRBJ1-2 provide the parts outside the CDR3, is SAVISQKPSRDICQRGTSLTIQCQVDSQVTMMFWYRQQPGQSLTLIATANQGSEATYESGFVIDKFPISRPNLTFSTLTVSNMSPEDSSIYLCSVPSGLSYGYTFGSGTRLTVV.

Only a few counts were recorded for this clonotype. V gene TRBV10-3 combines with J gene TRBJ2-7; TRBD2 matches at 9 bases. V dropped 10 bases and J dropped 2; count of bases not matched to a gene: 9. Germline CDR1 reads ENHRY; CDR2 reads SYGVKD. The CDR3 length is 14 residues. CDR3 nucleotide sequence: TGTGCCACCACCGGACTAGCGAAAACCTACGAGCAGTACTTC. It translates to CATTGLAKTYEQYF.

This clonotype has more than one count but fewer than ten. The chain combines TRBV12-3 or TRBV12-4 with TRBJ2-3; D unresolved. V was trimmed by 2 bases and J by 3 bases, leaving 24 bases between them. The CDR3 covers 19 residues. Here the CDR3 reads CASSLRQVGRFLSTDTQYF. Here the CDR3 DNA reads TGTGCCAGCAGTTTAAGGCAGGTCGGCAGATTTTTAAGTACAGATACGCAGTATTTT.

This clonotype came up many times. The chain recombines TRBV7-9 with TRBJ1-5; perhaps TRBD1 as D (5 bases). Trimming took 5 bases from V and 8 from J, leaving 16 bases between them. The germline V gene encodes CDR1 SEHNR and CDR2 FQNEAQ (reference sequence). The CDR3 spans 14 residues. The CDR3 reads CASSGDSLTEPQHF. The CDR3 DNA follows: TGTGCCAGCAGCGGCGACAGCCTCACGGAGCCCCAGCATTTT.

The genes are TRBV5-6 and TRBJ2-7; TRBD1 or TRBD2 may be the D gene (5 bases each). Germline lookup yields CDR1 SGHDT and CDR2 YYEEEE. The length of the CDR3 is 15 residues. V lost 3 bases and J lost 3, with 16 bases in between. The CDR3 sequence is CASSSREGSRYEQYF. The CDR3 DNA sequence: TGTGCCAGCAGCTCCCGTGAGGGGTCGCGCTACGAGCAGTACTTC.

In its sample, this clonotype was seen many times. The chain is built from TRBV4-2 and TRBJ2-7; 8 bases align to TRBD2. The V gene end was trimmed by 0 bases and the J gene end by 3 bases; junction bases not matched to a gene: 1. Germline V lookup: CDR1 LGHNA, CDR2 YNFKEQ. The CDR3 length is 14 residues. The CDR3 region has the DNA TGTGCCAGCAGCCAAGACGGGACTAGCTACGAGCAGTACTTC. This gives the protein CASSQDGTSYEQYF.